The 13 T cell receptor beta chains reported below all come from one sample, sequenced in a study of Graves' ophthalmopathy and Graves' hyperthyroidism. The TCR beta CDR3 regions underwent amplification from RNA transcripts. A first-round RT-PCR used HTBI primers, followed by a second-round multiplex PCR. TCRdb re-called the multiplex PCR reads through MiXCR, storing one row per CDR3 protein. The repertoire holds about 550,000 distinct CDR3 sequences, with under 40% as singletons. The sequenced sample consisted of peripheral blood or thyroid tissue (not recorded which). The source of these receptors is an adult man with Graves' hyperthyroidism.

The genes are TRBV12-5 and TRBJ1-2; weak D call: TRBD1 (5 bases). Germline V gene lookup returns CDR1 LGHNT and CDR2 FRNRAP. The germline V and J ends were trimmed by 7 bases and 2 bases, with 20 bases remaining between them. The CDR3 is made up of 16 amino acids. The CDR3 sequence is CASDDPPGGGNYGYTF. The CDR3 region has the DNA TGTGCTAGTGATGACCCCCCGGGGGGAGGAAACTATGGCTACACCTTC.

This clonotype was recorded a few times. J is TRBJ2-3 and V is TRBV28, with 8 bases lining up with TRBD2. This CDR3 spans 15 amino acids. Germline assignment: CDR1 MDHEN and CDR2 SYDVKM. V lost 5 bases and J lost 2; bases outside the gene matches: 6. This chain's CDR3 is CASSLQRGFTDTQYF. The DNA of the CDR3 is TGTGCCAGCAGTCTACAGCGGGGGTTCACAGATACGCAGTATTTT.

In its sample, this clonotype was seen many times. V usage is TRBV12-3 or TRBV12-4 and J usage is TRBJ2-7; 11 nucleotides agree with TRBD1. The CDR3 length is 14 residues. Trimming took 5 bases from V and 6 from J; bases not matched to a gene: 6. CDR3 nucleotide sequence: TGTGCCAGCAGTCTACGGACAGGGGGCTCCGAGCAGTACTTC. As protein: CASSLRTGGSEQYF.

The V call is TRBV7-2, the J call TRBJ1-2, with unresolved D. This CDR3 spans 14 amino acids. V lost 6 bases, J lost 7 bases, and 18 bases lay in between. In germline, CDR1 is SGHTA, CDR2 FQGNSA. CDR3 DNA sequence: TGTGCCAGCAGTTTAACCGCAAGTGGAGGTGGCTACACCTTC. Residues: CASSLTASGGGYTF.

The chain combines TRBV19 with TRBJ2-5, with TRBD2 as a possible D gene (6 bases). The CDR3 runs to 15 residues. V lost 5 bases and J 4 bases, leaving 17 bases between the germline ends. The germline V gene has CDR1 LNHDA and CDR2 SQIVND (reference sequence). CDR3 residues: CASSQPGGAGETQYF. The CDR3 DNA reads TGTGCCAGTAGTCAACCCGGAGGGGCGGGAGAGACCCAGTACTTC.

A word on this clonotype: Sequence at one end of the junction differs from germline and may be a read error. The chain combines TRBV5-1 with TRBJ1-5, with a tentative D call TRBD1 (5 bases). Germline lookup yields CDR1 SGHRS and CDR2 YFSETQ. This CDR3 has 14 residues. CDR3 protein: CASSQGESNQPQHF. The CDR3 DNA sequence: TGTGCCAGCAGCCAAGGGGAGTCGAATCAGCCCCAGCATTTT.

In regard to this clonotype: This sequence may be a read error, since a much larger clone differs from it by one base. The CDR3 region has the DNA TGTGCCAGCAGCTTGGCTCTGGGAAGGGTGAACACTGAAGCTTTCTTT. Its translation: CASSLALGRVNTEAFF. The genes are TRBV5-4 and TRBJ1-1; D is unresolved. This CDR3 has 16 amino acids. Germline V CDR1 and CDR2: SGHNT, YYREEE (reference sequence). V lost 0 bases, J lost 0 bases, and 12 bases lay in between.

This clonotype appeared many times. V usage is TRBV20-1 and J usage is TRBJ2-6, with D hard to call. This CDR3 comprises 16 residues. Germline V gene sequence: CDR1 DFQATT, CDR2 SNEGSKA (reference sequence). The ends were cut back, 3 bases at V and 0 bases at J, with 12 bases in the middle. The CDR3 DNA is TGCAGTGCTAGTGATCGACTTATCTCTGGGGCCAACGTCCTGACTTTC. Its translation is CSASDRLISGANVLTF.

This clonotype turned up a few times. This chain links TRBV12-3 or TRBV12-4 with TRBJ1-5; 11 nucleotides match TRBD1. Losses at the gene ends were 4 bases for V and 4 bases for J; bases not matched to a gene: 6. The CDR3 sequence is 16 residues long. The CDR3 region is CASSSSDRGLNQPQHF. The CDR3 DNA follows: TGTGCCAGCAGTTCATCGGACAGGGGGCTAAATCAGCCCCAGCATTTT.

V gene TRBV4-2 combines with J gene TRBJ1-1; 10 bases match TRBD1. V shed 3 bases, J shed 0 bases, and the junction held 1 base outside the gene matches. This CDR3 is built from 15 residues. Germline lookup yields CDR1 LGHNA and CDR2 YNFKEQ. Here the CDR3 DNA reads TGTGCCAGCAGCCACGGGACAGGGGTGAACACTGAAGCTTTCTTT. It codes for CASSHGTGVNTEAFF.

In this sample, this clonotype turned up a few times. The CDR3 reads CASSVLLGGQAGNTIYF. The CDR3 nucleotides are TGTGCCAGCAGCGTCTTACTTGGGGGACAGGCTGGAAACACCATATATTTT. The gene calls are TRBV6-5 and TRBJ1-3, with 8 bases aligning to TRBD1. V trimming: 6 bases; J trimming: 2 bases; junction bases outside the gene matches: 12. The CDR3 consists of 17 residues. Germline values: CDR1 MNHEY, CDR2 SVGAGI.

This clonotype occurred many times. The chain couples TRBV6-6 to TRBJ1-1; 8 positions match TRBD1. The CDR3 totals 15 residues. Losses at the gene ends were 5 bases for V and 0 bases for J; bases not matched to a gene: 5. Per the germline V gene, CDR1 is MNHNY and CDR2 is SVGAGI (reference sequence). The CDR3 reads CASSVGDRMNTEAFF. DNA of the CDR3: TGTGCCAGCAGTGTTGGGGACAGGATGAACACTGAAGCTTTCTTT.

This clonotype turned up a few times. CDR3 protein: CASSLTPGATQHF. In DNA form, the CDR3 reads TGTGCCAGCAGCCTAACTCCGGGGGCGACCCAGCATTTT. The chain joins TRBV7-9 to TRBJ1-5, with a tentative D call TRBD1 (6 bases). V gave up 5 bases and J gave up 11 bases, with 16 bases separating them. In germline, CDR1 is SEHNR, CDR2 FQNEAQ (reference sequence). This CDR3 region has 13 residues.